This T cell receptor (beta chain) was captured by sequencing in a study of technical replicates of blood from a few donors. Germline values: CDR1 SEHNR, CDR2 FQNEAQ (reference sequence). Trimming removed 5 bases at V and 8 bases at J, with 18 bases between. The CDR3 sequence is 15 residues long. Profiling relied on immunoSEQ multiplex PCR, and the TCRdb table lists in-frame clones only, not all of them. This sample carries tens of thousands of clones, roughly 89% of them seen once, and the ten largest clones take more than 4%. Sequenced input: PBMCs. The source of this sequence is a human donor in good health. Some clones in this sample may be carry-over from other donors' samples. V gene TRBV7-9 combines with J gene TRBJ1-4; possibly TRBD1 for D (6 bases). CDR3 DNA sequence: TGTGCCAGCAGCCCGGCGTGGCAGGGGACGGAAAAACTGTTTTTT. It is translated as CASSPAWQGTEKLFF.